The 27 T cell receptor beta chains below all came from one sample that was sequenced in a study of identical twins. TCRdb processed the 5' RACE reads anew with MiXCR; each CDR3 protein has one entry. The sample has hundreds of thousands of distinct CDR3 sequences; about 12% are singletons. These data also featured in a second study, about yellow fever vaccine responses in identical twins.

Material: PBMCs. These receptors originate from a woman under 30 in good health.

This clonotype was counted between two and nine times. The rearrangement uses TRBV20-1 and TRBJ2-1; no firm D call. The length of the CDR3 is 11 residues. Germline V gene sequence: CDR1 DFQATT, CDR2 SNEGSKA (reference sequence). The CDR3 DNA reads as TGCAGCAGGAGCTCCTACAATGAGCAGTTCTTC. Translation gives CSRSSYNEQFF.

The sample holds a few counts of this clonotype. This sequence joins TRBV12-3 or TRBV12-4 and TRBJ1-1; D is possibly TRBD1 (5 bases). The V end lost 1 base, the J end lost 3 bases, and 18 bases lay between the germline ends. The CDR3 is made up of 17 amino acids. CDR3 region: CASSLGTYTRGDTEAFF. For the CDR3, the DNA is TGTGCCAGCAGTTTAGGGACCTACACACGGGGGGACACTGAAGCTTTCTTT.

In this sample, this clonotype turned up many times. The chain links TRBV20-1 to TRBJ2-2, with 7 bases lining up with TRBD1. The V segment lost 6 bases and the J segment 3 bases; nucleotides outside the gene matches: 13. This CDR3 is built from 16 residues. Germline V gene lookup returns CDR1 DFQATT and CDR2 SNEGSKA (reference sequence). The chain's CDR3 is CSATDRVRGDTGELFF. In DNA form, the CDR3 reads TGCAGTGCGACAGACAGGGTCAGAGGGGACACCGGGGAGCTGTTTTTT.

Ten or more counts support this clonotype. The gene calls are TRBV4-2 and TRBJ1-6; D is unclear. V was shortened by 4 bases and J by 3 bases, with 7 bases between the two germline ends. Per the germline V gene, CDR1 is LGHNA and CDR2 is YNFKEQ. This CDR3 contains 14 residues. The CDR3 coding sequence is TGTGCCAGCAGCCCTGGGATCTATAATTCACCCCTCCACTTT. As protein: CASSPGIYNSPLHF.

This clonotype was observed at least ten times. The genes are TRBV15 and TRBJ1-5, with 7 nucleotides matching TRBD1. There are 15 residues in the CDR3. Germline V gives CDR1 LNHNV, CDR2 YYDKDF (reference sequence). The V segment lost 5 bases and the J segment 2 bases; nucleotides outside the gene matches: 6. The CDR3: CATSYRGEGNQPQHF. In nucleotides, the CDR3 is TGTGCCACCAGCTACAGGGGTGAGGGCAATCAGCCCCAGCATTTT.

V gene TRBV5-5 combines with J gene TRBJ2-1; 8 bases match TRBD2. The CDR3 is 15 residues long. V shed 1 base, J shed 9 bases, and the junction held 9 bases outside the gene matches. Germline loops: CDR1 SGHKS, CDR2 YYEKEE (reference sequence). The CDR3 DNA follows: TGTGCCAGCAGCTTGATCGCGGGGGGCCTTAGTGAGCAGTTCTTC. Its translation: CASSLIAGGLSEQFF.

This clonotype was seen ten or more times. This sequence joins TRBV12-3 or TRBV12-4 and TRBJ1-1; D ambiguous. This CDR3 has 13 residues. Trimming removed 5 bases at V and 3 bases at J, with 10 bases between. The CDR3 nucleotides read TGTGCCAGCAGTGACTGGAGGTACACTGAAGCTTTCTTT. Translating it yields CASSDWRYTEAFF.

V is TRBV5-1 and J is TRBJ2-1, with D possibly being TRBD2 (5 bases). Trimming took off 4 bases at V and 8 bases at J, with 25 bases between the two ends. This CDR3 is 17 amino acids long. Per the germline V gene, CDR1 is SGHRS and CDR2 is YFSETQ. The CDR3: CASSTQTAPRIGDEQFF. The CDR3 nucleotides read TGCGCCAGCAGCACACAGACCGCACCCAGGATCGGGGATGAGCAGTTCTTC.

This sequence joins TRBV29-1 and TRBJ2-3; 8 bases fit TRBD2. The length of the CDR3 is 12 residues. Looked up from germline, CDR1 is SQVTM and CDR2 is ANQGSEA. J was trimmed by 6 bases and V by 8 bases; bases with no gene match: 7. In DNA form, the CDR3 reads TGCAGCACAACAGCGGGGGCCGATACGCAGTATTTT. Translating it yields CSTTAGADTQYF.

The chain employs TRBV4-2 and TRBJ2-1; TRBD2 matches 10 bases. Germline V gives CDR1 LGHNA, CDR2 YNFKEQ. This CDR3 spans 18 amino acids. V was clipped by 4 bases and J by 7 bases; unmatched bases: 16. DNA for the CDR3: TGTGCCAGCAGCCCACCAAACCCTAGCGGGAGAAGTCCAAATGAGCAGTTCTTC. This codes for CASSPPNPSGRSPNEQFF.

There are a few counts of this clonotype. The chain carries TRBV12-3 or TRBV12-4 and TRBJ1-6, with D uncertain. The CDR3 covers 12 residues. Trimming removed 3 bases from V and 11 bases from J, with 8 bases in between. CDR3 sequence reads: CASSFLSAPLHF. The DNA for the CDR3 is TGTGCCAGCAGTTTCTTATCGGCACCCCTCCACTTT.

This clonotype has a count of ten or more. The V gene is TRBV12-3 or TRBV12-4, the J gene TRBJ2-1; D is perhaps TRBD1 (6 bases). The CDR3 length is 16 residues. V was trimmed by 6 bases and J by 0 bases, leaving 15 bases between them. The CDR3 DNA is TGTGCCAGCAGCTTCGACAGGCTAGTCTCCTACAATGAGCAGTTCTTC. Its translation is CASSFDRLVSYNEQFF.

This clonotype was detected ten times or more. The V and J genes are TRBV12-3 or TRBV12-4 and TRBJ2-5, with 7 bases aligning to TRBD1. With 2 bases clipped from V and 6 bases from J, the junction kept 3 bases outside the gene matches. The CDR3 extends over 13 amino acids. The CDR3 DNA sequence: TGTGCCAGCAGTTTAAGACAGGGAAAGACCCAGTACTTC. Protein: CASSLRQGKTQYF.

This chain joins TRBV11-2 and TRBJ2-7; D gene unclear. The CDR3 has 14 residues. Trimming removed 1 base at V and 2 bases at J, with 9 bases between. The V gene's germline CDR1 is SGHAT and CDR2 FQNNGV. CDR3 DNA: TGTGCCAGCAGCTTAGCGGCAGCCCCCTACGAGCAGTACGTC. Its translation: CASSLAAAPYEQYV.

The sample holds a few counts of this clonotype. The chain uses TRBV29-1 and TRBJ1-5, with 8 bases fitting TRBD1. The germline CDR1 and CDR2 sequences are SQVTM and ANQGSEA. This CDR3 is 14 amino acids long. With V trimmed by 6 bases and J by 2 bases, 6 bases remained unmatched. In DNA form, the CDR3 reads TGCAGCGTCATGTCGGACAGGGGCAATCAGCCCCAGCATTTT. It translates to CSVMSDRGNQPQHF.

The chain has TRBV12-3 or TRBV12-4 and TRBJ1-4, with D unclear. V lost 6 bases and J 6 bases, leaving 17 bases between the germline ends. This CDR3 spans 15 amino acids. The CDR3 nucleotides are TGTGCCAGCAGCCCGGACGCGGGCCTTGATGAAAAACTGTTTTTT. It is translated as CASSPDAGLDEKLFF.

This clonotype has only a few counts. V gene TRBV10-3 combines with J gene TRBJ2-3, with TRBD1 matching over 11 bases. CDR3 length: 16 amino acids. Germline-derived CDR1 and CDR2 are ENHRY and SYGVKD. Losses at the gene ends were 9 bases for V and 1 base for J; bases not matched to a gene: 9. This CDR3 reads CAIRTGGAWGTDTQYF. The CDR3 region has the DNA TGTGCCATTAGGACAGGGGGCGCGTGGGGCACAGATACGCAGTATTTT.

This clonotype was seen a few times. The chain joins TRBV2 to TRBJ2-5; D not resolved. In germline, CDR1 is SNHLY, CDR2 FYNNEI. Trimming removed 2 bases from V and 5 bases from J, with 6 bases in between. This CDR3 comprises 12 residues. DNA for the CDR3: TGTGCCAGCAGTGAACCTCCGGAGACCCAGTACTTC. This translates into CASSEPPETQYF.

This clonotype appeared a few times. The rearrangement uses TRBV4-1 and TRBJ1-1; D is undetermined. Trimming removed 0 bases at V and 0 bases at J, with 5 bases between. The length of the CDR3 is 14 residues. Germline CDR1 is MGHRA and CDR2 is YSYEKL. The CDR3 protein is CASSQDSMNTEAFF. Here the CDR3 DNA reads TGCGCCAGCAGCCAAGACTCTATGAACACTGAAGCTTTCTTT.

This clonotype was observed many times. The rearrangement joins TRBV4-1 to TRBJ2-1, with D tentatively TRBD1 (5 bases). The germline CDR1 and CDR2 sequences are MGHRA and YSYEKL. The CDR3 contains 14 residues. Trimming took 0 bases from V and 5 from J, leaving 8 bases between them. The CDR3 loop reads CASSQEWGHNEQFF. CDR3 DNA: TGCGCCAGCAGCCAAGAGTGGGGCCACAATGAGCAGTTCTTC.

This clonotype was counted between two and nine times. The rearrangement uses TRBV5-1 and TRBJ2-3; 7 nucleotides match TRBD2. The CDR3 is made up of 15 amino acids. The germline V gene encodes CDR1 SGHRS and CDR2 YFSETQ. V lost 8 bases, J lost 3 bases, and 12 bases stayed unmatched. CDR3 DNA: TGCGCCAGTAGAGAGGGAGGGCCCCGGACAGATACGCAGTATTTT. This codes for CASREGGPRTDTQYF.

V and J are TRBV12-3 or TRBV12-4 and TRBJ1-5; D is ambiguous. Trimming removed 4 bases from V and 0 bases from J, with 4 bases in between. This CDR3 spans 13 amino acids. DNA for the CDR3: TGTGCCAGCAGTTCCCGTAGCAATCAGCCCCAGCATTTT. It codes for CASSSRSNQPQHF.

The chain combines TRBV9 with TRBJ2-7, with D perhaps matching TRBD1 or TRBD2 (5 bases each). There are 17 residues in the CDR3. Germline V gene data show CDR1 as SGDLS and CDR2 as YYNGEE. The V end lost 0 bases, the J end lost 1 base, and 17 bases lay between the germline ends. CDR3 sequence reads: CASSVAPQGRASYEQYF. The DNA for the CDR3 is TGTGCCAGCAGCGTAGCGCCCCAGGGACGGGCATCCTACGAGCAGTACTTC.

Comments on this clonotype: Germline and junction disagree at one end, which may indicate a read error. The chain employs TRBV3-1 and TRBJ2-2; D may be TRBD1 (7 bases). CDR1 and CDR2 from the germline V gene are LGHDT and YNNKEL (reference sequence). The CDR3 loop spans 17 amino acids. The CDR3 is CACSQDGGQTNTGELFF. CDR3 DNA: TGTGCCTGCAGCCAAGACGGGGGACAGACGAACACCGGGGAGCTGTTTTTT.

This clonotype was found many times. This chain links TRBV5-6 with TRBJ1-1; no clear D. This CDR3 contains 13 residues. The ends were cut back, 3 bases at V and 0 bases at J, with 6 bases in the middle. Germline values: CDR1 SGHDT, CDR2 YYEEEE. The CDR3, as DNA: TGTGCCAGCAGCTCTTTACTGAACACTGAAGCTTTCTTT. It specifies CASSSLLNTEAFF.

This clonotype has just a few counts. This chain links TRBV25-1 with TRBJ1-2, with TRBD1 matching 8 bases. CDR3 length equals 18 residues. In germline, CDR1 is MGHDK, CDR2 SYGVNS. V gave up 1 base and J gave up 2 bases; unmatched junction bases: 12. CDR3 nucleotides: TGTGCCAGCAGTGAATCCGAGGGCAGGGGGCGCATAAACTATGGCTACACCTTC. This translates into CASSESEGRGRINYGYTF.

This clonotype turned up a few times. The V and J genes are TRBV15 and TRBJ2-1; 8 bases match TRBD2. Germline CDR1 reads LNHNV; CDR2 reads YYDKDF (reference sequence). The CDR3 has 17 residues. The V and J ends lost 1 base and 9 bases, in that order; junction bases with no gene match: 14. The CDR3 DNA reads TGTGCCACCAGCAGAGTAGGAGCGGGGGAGGGTCACGGTGAGCAGTTCTTC. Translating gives CATSRVGAGEGHGEQFF.